This T cell receptor beta chain was sequenced for a study of T cells in Graves' hyperthyroidism and ophthalmopathy. This clonotype has at least ten counts. This CDR3 has 17 residues. Trimming at V came to 4 bases and at J to 4 bases, leaving 9 bases not matched to a gene. Germline values: CDR1 SGHTA, CDR2 FQGNSA. Template material for amplifying TCR beta CDR3 regions consisted of RNA transcripts. TCR CDR3 regions were first amplified by RT-PCR with HTBI primers. TCRdb re-analysed the multiplex PCR reads in MiXCR, keeping a single row per CDR3 protein. The sample shows fewer than 350,000 distinct CDR3 sequences, 15% to 20% of them seen only once.

The TCR originated in a middle-aged woman with Graves' ophthalmopathy. Specimen: blood. The chain recombines TRBV7-2 with TRBJ2-5; TRBD2 matches 13 bases. The CDR3 protein is CASSWGLAGISVETQYF. The CDR3 bases are TGTGCCAGCAGCTGGGGACTAGCGGGAATATCAGTAGAGACCCAGTACTTC. The whole variable domain, remainder taken from reference TRBV7-2 and TRBJ2-5, is GAGVSQSPSNKVTEKGKDVELRCDPISGHTALYWYRQSLGQGLEFLIYFQGNSAPDKSGLPSDRFSAERTGGSVSTLTIQRTQQEDSAVYLCASSWGLAGISVETQYFGPGTRLLVL.